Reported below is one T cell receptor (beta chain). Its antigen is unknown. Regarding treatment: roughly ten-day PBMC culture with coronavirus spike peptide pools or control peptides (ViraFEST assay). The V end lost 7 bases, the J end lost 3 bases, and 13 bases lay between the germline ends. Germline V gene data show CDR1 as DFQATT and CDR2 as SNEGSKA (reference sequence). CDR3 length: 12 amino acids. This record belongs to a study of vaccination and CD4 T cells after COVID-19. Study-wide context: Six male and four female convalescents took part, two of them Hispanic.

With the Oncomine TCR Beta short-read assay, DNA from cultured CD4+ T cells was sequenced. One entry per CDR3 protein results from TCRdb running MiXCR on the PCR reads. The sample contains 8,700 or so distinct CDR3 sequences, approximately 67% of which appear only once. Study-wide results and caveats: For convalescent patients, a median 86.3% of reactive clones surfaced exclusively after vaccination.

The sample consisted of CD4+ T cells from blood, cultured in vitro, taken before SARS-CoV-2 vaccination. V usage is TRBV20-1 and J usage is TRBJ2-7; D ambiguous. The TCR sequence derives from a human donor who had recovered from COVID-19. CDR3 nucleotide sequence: TGCAGTGTACGGACGGTTAACTACGAGCAGTACTTC. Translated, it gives CSVRTVNYEQYF.